Below are 20 T cell receptor beta chains sequenced from a single sample in a study of cytomegalovirus exposure and HLA in healthy donors. 60 Vbeta and 13 Jbeta primers were used in PCR. Measured with immunoSEQ multiplex PCR; TCRdb has only the in-frame clones, and not every one. This sample's table reports roughly 34,000 clones. Input material: PBMCs. These receptors all come from a man aged 35-49 years in good health and CMV-seronegative.

As DNA, the CDR3 is TGTGCCAGTAGTATCGCGACAACTAACTATGGCTACACCTTC. Translation gives CASSIATTNYGYTF. V usage is TRBV19 and J usage is TRBJ1-2; D ambiguous. V lost 3 bases and J 0 bases, leaving 8 bases between the germline ends. Germline lookup yields CDR1 LNHDA and CDR2 SQIVND (reference sequence). The CDR3 spans 14 residues.

V is TRBV7-8 and J is TRBJ1-2; weak D call: TRBD1 (5 bases). Germline V gene sequence: CDR1 SGHVS, CDR2 FQNEAQ. The CDR3 is made up of 16 amino acids. The V gene lost 3 bases and the J gene lost 0 bases, with 14 bases spanning the gap. In nucleotides, the CDR3 is TGTGCCAGCAGCTTCGCGGGGCCCGGAGCTAACTATGGCTACACCTTC. It encodes CASSFAGPGANYGYTF.

CDR3 residues: CASSETSGSSYEQYF. Written as DNA, the CDR3 is TGTGCCAGCAGTGAGACTAGCGGGAGCTCCTACGAGCAGTACTTC. The rearrangement links TRBV6-4 to TRBJ2-7, with 12 bases matching TRBD2. V gave up 3 bases and J gave up 0 bases; unmatched junction bases: 0. CDR1 is MRHNA and CDR2 is SNTAGT in the germline V gene. The CDR3 consists of 15 residues.

Notes on this clone: An end of the junction differs from the germline gene, which may be a read error. J is TRBJ1-1 and V is TRBV4-1, with 9 bases aligning to TRBD1. Germline V lookup: CDR1 MGHRA, CDR2 YSYEKL. This CDR3 spans 15 amino acids. This chain's CDR3 is CASSQRQGVNTEDFF. CDR3 coding DNA: TGCGCCAGCAGCCAACGACAGGGGGTGAACACTGAAGATTTCTTT.

The genes are TRBV30 and TRBJ2-7, with D uncertain. The CDR3 extends over 14 amino acids. Germline CDR1 GTSNPN, CDR2 SVGIG (reference sequence). Trimming took off 0 bases at V and 3 bases at J, with 12 bases between the two ends. The CDR3 reads CAWSVVWPVYEQYF. CDR3 DNA sequence: TGTGCCTGGAGTGTAGTTTGGCCAGTCTACGAGCAGTACTTC. Looking up the rest from reference TRBV30 and TRBJ2-7 gives the full variable domain: SQTIHQWPATLVQPVGSPLSLECTVEGTSNPNLYWYRQAAGRGLQLLFYSVGIGQISSEVPQNLSASRPQDRQFILSSKKLLLSDSGFYLCAWSVVWPVYEQYFGPGTRLTVT.

V usage is TRBV27 and J usage is TRBJ2-3; D possibly corresponds to TRBD1 (6 bases). CDR3 length: 15 residues. In germline, CDR1 is MNHEY, CDR2 SMNVEV (reference sequence). Trimming shortened V by 6 bases and J by 2 bases, and 15 bases separated the two germline ends. The CDR3 DNA reads as TGTGCCAGCAGGAACAGGGAAGGCCCCACAGATACGCAGTATTTT. Encoded protein: CASRNREGPTDTQYF.

The gene calls are TRBV11-2 and TRBJ2-2; 12 bases are shared with TRBD2. The CDR3 extends over 17 amino acids. Germline-derived CDR1 and CDR2 are SGHAT and FQNNGV. J lost 0 bases, V lost 5 bases, and 4 bases had no gene match. CDR3 residues: CASSAWTSGTNTGELFF. In nucleotides, the CDR3 is TGTGCCAGCAGCGCATGGACTAGCGGGACGAACACCGGGGAGCTGTTTTTT.

V is TRBV7-9 and J is TRBJ1-2; TRBD1 matches at 10 bases. V shed 5 bases and J 8 bases; nucleotides not matched to a gene: 8. This CDR3 is 14 amino acids long. Germline-derived CDR1 and CDR2 are SEHNR and FQNEAQ (reference sequence). This chain's CDR3 is CASSRGTGATGYTF. The CDR3 DNA sequence: TGTGCCAGCAGCCGGGGGACAGGGGCGACGGGCTACACCTTC.

The chain joins TRBV15 to TRBJ1-1, with D unresolved. V shed 5 bases and J shed 4 bases, with 11 bases lying between them. The CDR3 extends over 13 amino acids. The germline V gene encodes CDR1 LNHNV and CDR2 YYDKDF (reference sequence). CDR3 coding DNA: TGTGCCACCAGCCTCGGTCCGGGCACTGAAGCTTTCTTT. This translates into CATSLGPGTEAFF.

The chain joins TRBV27 to TRBJ1-4; 8 nucleotides align to TRBD1. The ends lost 1 base at V and 1 base at J; junction bases unmatched: 11. From germline, CDR1 is MNHEY and CDR2 SMNVEV (reference sequence). This CDR3 has 19 amino acids. The CDR3 region has the DNA TGTGCCAGCAGTTTATACGTGACAGGGGCTGTCATAACTAATGAAAAACTGTTTTTT. Residues: CASSLYVTGAVITNEKLFF. The full variable domain, its missing parts supplied by reference TRBV27 and TRBJ1-4, is EAQVTQNPRYLITVTGKKLTVTCSQNMNHEYMSWYRQDPGLGLRQIYYSMNVEVTDKGDVPEGYKVSRKEKRNFPLILESPSPNQTSLYFCASSLYVTGAVITNEKLFFGSGTQLSVL.

The genes are TRBV7-9 and TRBJ2-7; perhaps TRBD2 as D (5 bases). V lost 2 bases, J lost 6 bases, and 11 bases lay in between. Per germline, CDR1 SEHNR and CDR2 FQNEAQ (reference sequence). CDR3 length: 13 residues. CDR3 in DNA: TGTGCCAGCAGCTTATTCGCCGCGGGCGAGCAGTACTTC. It translates to CASSLFAAGEQYF.

J is TRBJ2-5 and V is TRBV5-1, with 8 positions matching TRBD1. V lost 4 bases to trimming and J lost 4 bases; unmatched junction nucleotides: 3. Germline lookup yields CDR1 SGHRS and CDR2 YFSETQ. The CDR3 consists of 13 residues. The DNA for the CDR3 is TGCGCCAGCAGCGCAGGGGGCGTAGAGACCCAGTACTTC. Encoded protein: CASSAGGVETQYF.

The chain recombines TRBV29-1 with TRBJ1-2; 9 positions match TRBD1. This CDR3 has 12 residues. The V gene end was trimmed by 4 bases and the J gene end by 9 bases; junction bases not matched to a gene: 6. In germline, CDR1 is SQVTM, CDR2 ANQGSEA. CDR3 bases: TGCAGCGTTGGGGACAGGGTGTCTAGCTACACCTTC. Encoded protein: CSVGDRVSSYTF.

The chain is built from TRBV21-1 and TRBJ2-7; TRBD1 is the table's D call, not checked against the DNA. TRBV21-1 represents a pseudogene. The CDR3 has 16 residues. The CDR3 sequence: CASSAKTGSGNYEQYF. CDR3 in DNA: TGTGCCAGCAGCGCCAAGACAGGGAGCGGTAACTACGAGCAGTACTTC.

The chain couples TRBV4-3 to TRBJ2-3, with 8 nucleotides matching TRBD2. Germline CDR1 LGHNA, CDR2 YSLEER. Losses at the gene ends were 0 bases for V and 1 base for J; bases not matched to a gene: 0. The CDR3 is 15 amino acids. The CDR3 region has the DNA TGCGCCAGCAGCCAAGAGCGGGAGGGCACAGATACGCAGTATTTT. This translates into CASSQEREGTDTQYF.

The J gene is TRBJ2-3, the V gene TRBV12-5, with a tentative D call TRBD1 (6 bases). This CDR3 contains 19 residues. V was trimmed by 3 bases and J by 6 bases, leaving 28 bases between them. Per the germline V gene, CDR1 is LGHNT and CDR2 is FRNRAP. CDR3 sequence reads: CASGFHLSSGTQSLDTQYF. Written as DNA, the CDR3 is TGTGCTAGTGGTTTCCATCTTTCCTCCGGGACACAATCCCTGGATACGCAGTATTTT.

This chain connects TRBV19 to TRBJ1-2; unclear D gene. Germline V gene lookup returns CDR1 LNHDA and CDR2 SQIVND (reference sequence). There are 13 residues in the CDR3. The V gene lost 1 base and the J gene lost 8 bases, with 11 bases spanning the gap. CDR3 nucleotides: TGTGCCAGTAGTATAGTCGGATCGGGGGGCTACACCTTC. It yields the protein CASSIVGSGGYTF. The full variable domain, its missing parts supplied by reference TRBV19 and TRBJ1-2, is DGGITQSPKYLFRKEGQNVTLSCEQNLNHDAMYWYRQDPGQGLRLIYYSQIVNDFQKGDIAEGYSVSREKKESFPLTVTSAQKNPTAFYLCASSIVGSGGYTFGSGTRLTVV.

The gene calls are TRBV30 and TRBJ1-2; D remains unclear. V was trimmed by 4 bases and J by 4 bases, leaving 16 bases between them. There are 14 residues in the CDR3. CDR1 GTSNPN and CDR2 SVGIG come from the germline V gene (reference sequence). The CDR3 DNA sequence: TGTGCCTGGACCCCGGAGGGTACGTTCTATGGCTACACCTTC. This sequence encodes CAWTPEGTFYGYTF. The variable domain in full, with the rest retrieved from reference TRBV30 and TRBJ1-2, is SQTIHQWPATLVQPVGSPLSLECTVEGTSNPNLYWYRQAAGRGLQLLFYSVGIGQISSEVPQNLSASRPQDRQFILSSKKLLLSDSGFYLCAWTPEGTFYGYTFGSGTRLTVV.

The chain links TRBV4-1 to TRBJ2-2; TRBD1 matches at 10 bases. The trim removed 1 base at V and 5 bases at J, leaving 10 bases unmatched. Germline CDR1 reads MGHRA; CDR2 reads YSYEKL. This CDR3 spans 18 amino acids. CDR3 bases: TGCGCCAGCAGCCAAGGGACAGGGGGAGTTGTGGGAACCGGGGAGCTGTTTTTT. This gives the protein CASSQGTGGVVGTGELFF.

The gene calls are TRBV4-2 and TRBJ1-2; no definite D call. CDR1 is LGHNA, CDR2 YNFKEQ, per germline. This CDR3 has 13 amino acids. Trimming pared 1 base from V and 5 bases from J, leaving 8 bases between. The CDR3: CASSQGLFYGYTF. The CDR3 DNA follows: TGTGCCAGCAGCCAAGGCCTATTTTATGGCTACACCTTC.